This T cell receptor (beta chain) was sequenced during a study of T-cell reconstitution after alpha-beta-depleted transplantation in children (TCRdb year 2016). Concerning the study at large: T-cell immune reconstitution after TCRalphabeta/CD19-depleted allogeneic hematopoietic cell transplantation in children was quantitatively tracked in the study by means of TCR repertoire profiling. Broader findings and caveats from the paper: The high TCRbeta diversity at day 60 in some patients was ascribed to recipient T cells and intrathymic progenitors that had survived conditioning. Apparently early alphabetaT-cell count recovery about two months after transplant reportedly relied on only several hundred rapidly expanded clones derived from non-depleted graft cells. Over the following months the frequencies of hyperexpanded clones went down, and after one year T-cell counts and TCRbeta diversity were mostly credited to newly produced T cells.

This clonotype turned up a few times. The specificity of this receptor is unknown. Qualities for individual bases were not recorded, and no much larger clone is one base off. The library was generated by PCR. These reads were obtained on an Illumina HiSeq 2500. Molecular barcoding was employed in the preparation of TCR libraries, with unique molecular identifiers being used to normalize TCRbeta repertoire quantification. Clones were called with MiXCR by TCRdb after fastp trimmed the public reads at Q25, and only in-frame beta chains were retained. Each entry merges the rows of one CDR3 protein and shows their most common DNA and genes. The sample data list under 250,000 distinct CDR3 sequences, and 24% of these were observed just once. Of the sample, around 4.8% is held by the ten largest clones. The germline V gene (reference sequence) specifies MNHEY as CDR1 and SMNVEV as CDR2. From its cysteine to its phenylalanine, the CDR3 spans 13 amino acids. Left in the record is the CDR3 DNA by itself, 39 bases read in frame from the first base. V and J are truncated by 2 bases and 5 bases respectively, leaving an intervening sequence of 8 bases.

The treatment or condition label, as the study defines it: allogeneic hematopoietic cell transplantation with graft depleted of TCRalphabeta T cells and CD19 B cells. TCRalphabeta/CD19-depleted allogeneic hematopoietic cell grafts were given to the transplant recipients, all of whom were children. The rearranged segments are TRBV27 and TRBJ2-3; D gene: possibly TRBD2, on 5 matching bases. This TCR derives from a female patient aged 2-10 years who had a stem cell transplant for congenital amegakaryocytic thrombocytopenia, so the T cells may come from the graft donor. The sequenced sample was PBMCs, mostly from graft donor cells, obtained 360 days after TCRalphabeta/CD19-depleted stem cell transplant. The DNA reads TGTGCCAGCAGTTTAAAGGAGGTAGATACGCAGTATTTT. It codes for CASSLKEVDTQYF.